This T cell receptor (beta chain) was captured by sequencing in a study of T cell changes during pregnancy in multiple sclerosis. Some clones are missing from TCRdb's copy, which holds only in-frame ones; the method was immunoSEQ multiplex PCR. The sample lists 100,000 or so clones, around 93% occurring once. Germline V gene sequence: CDR1 GTSNPN, CDR2 SVGIG (reference sequence). CDR3 length: 15 amino acids. Losses at the gene ends were 4 bases for V and 1 base for J; bases not matched to a gene: 8. The chain carries TRBV30 and TRBJ2-7, with 9 positions matching TRBD2. Sample: peripheral blood, taken after pregnancy. This TCR derives from a female donor with multiple sclerosis, enrolled in a pregnancy study. CDR3 residues: CAWKEGLAGSYEQYF. As DNA, the CDR3 is TGTGCCTGGAAAGAGGGCCTAGCGGGGTCCTACGAGCAGTACTTC.